This TCR beta chain was recorded in a study of early T cells in non-severe SARS-CoV-2 infection. This clonotype was observed a few times. The TCR library protocol was used to attach unique molecular identifiers. These identifiers were attached to individual cDNA molecules. Each CDR3 protein gets one entry after TCRdb re-called the 5' RACE reads with MiXCR. Counted here are approximately 90,000 distinct CDR3 sequences, 8% to 13% occurring once; the ten biggest clones make up around 4.7%. V was clipped by 4 bases and J by 1 base, with 10 bases between them. The CDR3 has 13 amino acids. Germline CDR1 is SQVTM and CDR2 is ANQGSEA.

V and J are TRBV29-1 and TRBJ1-2; TRBD1 might be the D (6 bases). The receptor's source is an adult who was a healthcare worker with PCR-confirmed SARS-CoV-2 infection or an uninfected control (not recorded which). This sample comprised whole blood, obtained at baseline. The CDR3 is CSVVPGDNYGYTF. CDR3 nucleotide sequence: TGCAGCGTTGTCCCAGGGGATAACTATGGCTACACCTTC.